This T cell receptor (beta chain) was profiled in a study of blood T cells in healthy people across ages. With 6 bases clipped from V and 0 bases from J, the junction kept 12 bases outside the gene matches. The CDR3 extends over 17 amino acids. Per germline, CDR1 DFQATT and CDR2 SNEGSKA (reference sequence). Each sample yielded at least 6 million isolated PBMCs. The use of a sample-barcoded 5' primer and a J-beta primer mix characterized a second PCR of roughly 6 to 12 cycles. Using its own MiXCR run on the 5' RACE reads, TCRdb lists one record per CDR3 protein. The sample contains about 400,000 distinct CDR3 sequences, more than 45% of which appear only once.

This sequence was found in a man aged 55 to 70 in good health. The chain uses TRBV20-1 and TRBJ2-1; TRBD2 matches 9 bases. Input material: blood. The CDR3 is CSAPGLAGSVSYNEQFF. In nucleotides, the CDR3 is TGCAGTGCCCCCGGGCTAGCGGGATCCGTCTCCTACAATGAGCAGTTCTTC.